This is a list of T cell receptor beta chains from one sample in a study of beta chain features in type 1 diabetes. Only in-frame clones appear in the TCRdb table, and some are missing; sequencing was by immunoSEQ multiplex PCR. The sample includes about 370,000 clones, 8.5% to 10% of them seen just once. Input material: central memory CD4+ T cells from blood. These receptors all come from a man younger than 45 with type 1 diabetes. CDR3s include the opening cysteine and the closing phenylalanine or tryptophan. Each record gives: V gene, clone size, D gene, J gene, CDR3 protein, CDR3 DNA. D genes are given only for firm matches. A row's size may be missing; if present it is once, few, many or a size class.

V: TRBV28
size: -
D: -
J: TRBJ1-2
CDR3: CASRSGSNYGYTF
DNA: TGTGCCAGCAGGTCAGGCAGTAACTATGGCTACACCTTC

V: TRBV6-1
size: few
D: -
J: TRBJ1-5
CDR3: CALGGRAGQPQHF
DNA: TGTGCCCTGGGGGGCAGGGCCGGTCAGCCCCAGCATTTT

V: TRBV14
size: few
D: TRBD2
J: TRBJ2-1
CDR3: CASSQRTSGIPADNEQFF
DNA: TGTGCCAGCAGCCAAAGGACTAGCGGGATCCCCGCGGATAATGAGCAGTTCTTC

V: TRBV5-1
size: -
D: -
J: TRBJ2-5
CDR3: CASSLAQETQYF
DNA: TGCGCCAGCAGCTTGGCCCAGGAGACCCAGTACTTC

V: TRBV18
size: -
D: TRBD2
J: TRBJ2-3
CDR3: CASSLAGGSTDTQYF
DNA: TGTGCCAGCTCACTAGCGGGCGGGAGCACAGATACGCAGTATTTT

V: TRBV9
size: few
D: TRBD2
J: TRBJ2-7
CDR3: CASSVVAGPGSGHYEQYF
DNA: TGTGCCAGCAGCGTAGTAGCGGGGCCGGGTAGCGGACACTACGAGCAGTACTTC

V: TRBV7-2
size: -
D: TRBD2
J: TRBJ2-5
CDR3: CASSSYQRGKETQYF
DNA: TGTGCCAGCAGCTCCTATCAGCGGGGAAAAGAGACTCAGTACTTC

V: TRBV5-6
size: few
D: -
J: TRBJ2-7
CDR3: CASSLDMGEAEQYF
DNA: TGTGCCAGCAGCTTGGATATGGGGGAGGCCGAGCAGTACTTC

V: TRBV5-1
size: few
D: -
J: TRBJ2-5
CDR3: CASSLLGQRGRETQYF
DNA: TGCGCCAGCAGCCTATTAGGACAGAGAGGGCGAGAGACCCAGTACTTC

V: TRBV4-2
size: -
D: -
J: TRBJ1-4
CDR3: CASSQIAAGEKLFF
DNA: TGTGCCAGCAGCCAAATAGCGGCAGGGGAAAAACTGTTTTTT

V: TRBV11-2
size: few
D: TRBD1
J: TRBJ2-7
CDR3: CASSDPTGKGSYEQYF
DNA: TGTGCCAGCAGCGATCCGACAGGGAAGGGTTCCTACGAGCAGTACTTC

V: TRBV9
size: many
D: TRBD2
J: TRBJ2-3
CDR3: CASGAGVADTQYF
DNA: TGTGCCAGCGGAGCGGGAGTTGCAGATACGCAGTATTTT

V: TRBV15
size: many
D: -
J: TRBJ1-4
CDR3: CATSRDWSTGGEKLFF
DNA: TGTGCCACCAGCAGAGATTGGTCAACCGGAGGTGAAAAACTGTTTTTT

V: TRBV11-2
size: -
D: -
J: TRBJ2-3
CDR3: CASSLGGVRSTDTQYF
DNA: TGTGCCAGCAGCTTAGGAGGGGTCAGGAGCACAGATACGCAGTATTTT

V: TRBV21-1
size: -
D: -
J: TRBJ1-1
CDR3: CASSAKPTSEAFF
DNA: TGTGCCAGCAGCGCAAAACCGACGAGTGAAGCTTTCTTT

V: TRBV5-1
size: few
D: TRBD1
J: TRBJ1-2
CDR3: CASSLEGQGRFANYGYTF
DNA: TGCGCCAGCAGCCTCGAGGGACAGGGGAGATTTGCTAACTATGGCTACACCTTC

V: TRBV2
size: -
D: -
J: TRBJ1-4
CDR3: CASSVIGTGEKLFF
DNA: TGTGCCAGCAGTGTGATAGGGACCGGAGAAAAACTGTTTTTT

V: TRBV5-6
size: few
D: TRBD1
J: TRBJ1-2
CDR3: CASSLRDRGRDGYTF
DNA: TGTGCCAGCAGCTTGAGGGACAGGGGGCGAGATGGCTACACCTTC

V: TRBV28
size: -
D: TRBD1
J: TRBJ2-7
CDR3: CASSQTGTEQYF
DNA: TGTGCCAGCAGTCAGACAGGGACCGAGCAGTACTTC

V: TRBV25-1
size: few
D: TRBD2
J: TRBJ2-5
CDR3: CASSEGLAGGLGETQYF
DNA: TGTGCCAGCAGTGAGGGACTAGCGGGAGGGTTAGGAGAGACCCAGTACTTC

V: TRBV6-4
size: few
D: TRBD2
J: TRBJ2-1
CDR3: CASSRETGVAGYNEQFF
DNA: TGTGCCAGCAGTCGTGAAACCGGGGTAGCGGGATACAATGAGCAGTTCTTC

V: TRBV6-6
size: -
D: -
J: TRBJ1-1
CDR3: CASCLRFTNTEAFF
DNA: TGTGCCAGCTGTCTCAGGTTTACGAACACTGAAGCTTTCTTT

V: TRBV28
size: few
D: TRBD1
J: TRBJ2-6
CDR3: CASSFHTPHRGPFSGANVLTF
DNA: TGTGCCAGCAGTTTCCACACCCCGCACAGGGGACCCTTCTCTGGGGCCAACGTCCTGACTTTC

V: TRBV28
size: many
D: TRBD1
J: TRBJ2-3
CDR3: CASSSGQGLRADTQYF
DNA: TGTGCCAGCAGTTCAGGACAGGGGTTGAGGGCAGATACGCAGTATTTT

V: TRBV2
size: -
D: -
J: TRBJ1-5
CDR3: CASSEGPDQPQHF
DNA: TGTGCCAGCAGTGAAGGGCCCGATCAGCCCCAGCATTTT

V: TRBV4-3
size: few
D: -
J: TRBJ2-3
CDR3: CASSPAGSSTDTQYF
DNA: TGCGCCAGCAGCCCCGCAGGATCTAGCACAGATACGCAGTATTTT

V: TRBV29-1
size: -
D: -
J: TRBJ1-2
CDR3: CSAGTVYGYTF
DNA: TGCAGCGCGGGGACGGTCTATGGCTACACCTTC